The 21 T cell receptor beta chains below come from one sample, sequenced in a study of T cells in Graves' hyperthyroidism and ophthalmopathy. Amplification of TCR beta CDR3 regions was performed using RNA transcripts as template. An initial round of RT-PCR targeting the TCR CDR3 relied on the HTBI primer set. TCRdb fed the multiplex PCR reads into MiXCR, producing one record per CDR3 protein. The table records hundreds of thousands of distinct CDR3 sequences, nearly 45% of them present only once. Sequencing was performed on peripheral blood or thyroid tissue (not recorded which). These receptors were obtained from an adult man with Graves' disease, either hyperthyroidism or ophthalmopathy (not recorded which).

This clonotype is a singleton in its sample. V usage is TRBV10-2 and J usage is TRBJ1-1, with unresolved D. The CDR3 is 15 amino acids. Germline V CDR1 and CDR2: WSHSY, SAAADI. V lost 6 bases to trimming and J lost 1 base, with 15 bases between them. The CDR3 DNA reads TGCGCCAGCAGGGGTGGGCACCCGGAGAACACTGAAGCTTTCTTT. Its translation: CASRGGHPENTEAFF.

This clonotype was detected only a few times. The V call is TRBV12-3 or TRBV12-4, the J call TRBJ1-2, with D tentatively TRBD1 (6 bases). The CDR3 has 15 amino acids. V was trimmed by 2 bases and J by 8 bases, leaving 18 bases between them. This chain's CDR3 is CASSLSPTGIGGYTF. Here the CDR3 DNA reads TGTGCCAGCAGTTTATCACCCACAGGGATAGGCGGCTACACCTTC.

The V and J genes are TRBV5-6 and TRBJ1-4; no clear D gene. Trimming shortened V by 1 base and J by 3 bases, and 22 bases separated the two germline ends. Per germline, CDR1 SGHDT and CDR2 YYEEEE. This CDR3 has 19 residues. The CDR3 protein is CASSLNRGGRSFSNEKLFF. The CDR3 nucleotides are TGTGCCAGCAGCTTGAATCGGGGAGGCCGGTCGTTCTCTAATGAAAAACTGTTTTTT.

V usage is TRBV19 and J usage is TRBJ1-2; 8 nucleotides match TRBD1. Unmatched junction bases numbered 5, after V lost 9 bases and J lost 5 bases. The CDR3 runs to 12 residues. Germline V gene sequence: CDR1 LNHDA, CDR2 SQIVND (reference sequence). CDR3 amino acids: CASETGGYGYTF. CDR3 sequence (DNA): TGTGCCAGCGAAACAGGGGGGTATGGCTACACCTTC.

This clonotype has ten or more counts. The chain combines TRBV7-8 with TRBJ2-6, with D uncertain. Germline V CDR1 and CDR2: SGHVS, FQNEAQ. The ends were cut back, 1 base at V and 4 bases at J, with 8 bases in the middle. The CDR3 runs to 15 residues. This CDR3 reads CASSLVTLGANVLTF. The CDR3 DNA is TGTGCCAGCAGCTTAGTCACCCTGGGGGCCAACGTCCTGACTTTC. The full variable domain, its missing parts supplied by reference TRBV7-8 and TRBJ2-6, is GAGVSQSPRYKVAKRGQDVALRCDPISGHVSLFWYQQALGQGPEFLTYFQNEAQLDKSGLPSDRFFAERPEGSVSTLKIQRTQQEDSAVYLCASSLVTLGANVLTFGAGSRLTVL.

This clonotype showed up just a few times. An end of the junction differs from the germline gene, which may be a read error. The rearrangement joins TRBV10-3 to TRBJ1-2; 8 bases match TRBD1. The germline gives CDR1 ENHRY, CDR2 SYGVKD. This CDR3 has 15 amino acids. The CDR3 DNA sequence: TGTGCCAGCAGTCAGGACAGGGACGATTCCTATGGCTACACCTTC. It encodes CASSQDRDDSYGYTF.

About this clonotype: This may come from a read error, since a much larger clone is one base off. The chain links TRBV10-3 to TRBJ1-6; 7 bases line up with TRBD1. Germline lookup yields CDR1 ENHRY and CDR2 SYGVKD. This CDR3 spans 15 amino acids. The CDR3 DNA reads as TGTGCCAGCAGTGAACAGGGACAGAATAATTCACCCCTCCACTTT. Its protein is CASSEQGQNNSPLHF.

This rearrangement joins TRBV13 to TRBJ1-5; D not resolved. The CDR3 contains 14 residues. The V end lost 0 bases, the J end lost 6 bases, and 9 bases lay between the germline ends. Germline lookup yields CDR1 PRHDT and CDR2 FYEKMQ (reference sequence). The CDR3 loop is CASSLGTSSQPQHF. CDR3 bases: TGTGCCAGCAGCTTAGGGACGAGTAGTCAGCCCCAGCATTTT. Full variable domain (rest looked up from reference TRBV13 and TRBJ1-5): AAGVIQSPRHLIKEKRETATLKCYPIPRHDTVYWYQQGPGQDPQFLISFYEKMQSDKGSIPDRFSAQQFSDYHSELNMSSLELGDSALYFCASSLGTSSQPQHFGDGTRLSIL.

The gene calls are TRBV29-1 and TRBJ1-2, with D perhaps TRBD1 (6 bases). The V end lost 4 bases, the J end lost 6 bases, and 15 bases lay between the germline ends. Germline V gene sequence: CDR1 SQVTM, CDR2 ANQGSEA. The CDR3 length is 13 residues. CDR3 DNA: TGCAGCGTTGCCCCACAGGGATCAGATGGCTACACCTTC. Translating gives CSVAPQGSDGYTF.

Of note for this clonotype: This clone may be a read error of a much larger clone one base away. The chain is built from TRBV6-5 and TRBJ1-6; 12 nucleotides align to TRBD1. CDR3 length: 17 residues. From germline, CDR1 is MNHEY and CDR2 SVGAGI. CDR3 protein: CAISYHTGTGGGSPLHF. Written as DNA, the CDR3 is TGTGCCATCAGTTACCATACCGGGACAGGGGGCGGATCACCCCTCCACTTT.

The rearrangement links TRBV30 to TRBJ1-2, with a possible D match to TRBD1 (5 bases). Trimming cost V 0 bases and J 13 bases, with 15 bases left between them. The CDR3 runs 12 residues. Germline V gene lookup returns CDR1 GTSNPN and CDR2 SVGIG (reference sequence). CDR3 sequence reads: CAWSVTFRGTTF. CDR3 DNA sequence: TGTGCCTGGAGTGTAACTTTCCGCGGGACCACCTTC.

This clonotype was seen many times. This chain connects TRBV2 to TRBJ2-7, with TRBD1 matching 7 bases. The germline gives CDR1 SNHLY, CDR2 FYNNEI. Unmatched junction bases numbered 10, after V lost 5 bases and J lost 0 bases. CDR3 length equals 16 residues. The CDR3 region is CASSRSGTAISYEQYF. For the CDR3, the DNA is TGTGCCAGCAGTCGATCCGGGACAGCCATCTCCTACGAGCAGTACTTC.

Notes on this clonotype: A clone one base away is much larger, so this may be a read error. The V gene is TRBV13, the J gene TRBJ1-1; D may be TRBD1 (5 bases). From germline, CDR1 is PRHDT and CDR2 FYEKMQ (reference sequence). The CDR3 length is 14 residues. In DNA, the CDR3 is TGTGCCAGCAGCGTAGGACACAGGAACACTGAAACTTTCTTT. It encodes CASSVGHRNTETFF.

The chain links TRBV9 to TRBJ2-7, with 11 positions matching TRBD1. The CDR3 consists of 15 residues. CDR1 and CDR2 (germline): SGDLS, YYNGEE. V was pared by 1 base and J by 5 bases, with 5 bases of the junction left unmatched. The CDR3 reads CASSVRGQGVDEQYF. The CDR3 DNA sequence: TGTGCCAGCAGCGTAAGGGGACAGGGGGTCGACGAGCAGTACTTC.

This clonotype appeared a few times. The V and J genes are TRBV5-1 and TRBJ2-7; D may be TRBD2 (6 bases). Germline values: CDR1 SGHRS, CDR2 YFSETQ. Trimming took off 6 bases at V and 4 bases at J, with 20 bases between the two ends. CDR3 length: 15 amino acids. CDR3 DNA: TGCGCCAGCATCAAGGCGGGACGGTACCGATACGAGCAGTACTTC. Amino acid sequence: CASIKAGRYRYEQYF.

V usage is TRBV12-3 or TRBV12-4 and J usage is TRBJ1-5, with D maybe TRBD1 (5 bases). V lost 6 bases to trimming and J lost 2 bases, with 11 bases between them. The CDR3 spans 14 residues. Written as DNA, the CDR3 is TGTGCCAGCAGCTCCCGGGACGGCAATCAGCCCCAGCATTTT. Protein: CASSSRDGNQPQHF.

V and J are TRBV25-1 and TRBJ1-1; D is unclear. Germline V CDR1 and CDR2: MGHDK, SYGVNS. The germline V and J ends were trimmed by 5 bases and 4 bases, with 26 bases remaining between them. This CDR3 contains 18 residues. The chain's CDR3 is CASSLKTMLRIRGTEAFF. The CDR3, as DNA: TGTGCCAGCAGTTTAAAGACTATGTTGAGGATCCGGGGCACTGAAGCTTTCTTT. Complete variable domain (other parts from reference TRBV25-1 and TRBJ1-1): EADIYQTPRYLVIGTGKKITLECSQTMGHDKMYWYQQDPGMELHLIHYSYGVNSTEKGDLSSESTVSRIRTEHFPLTLESARPSHTSQYLCASSLKTMLRIRGTEAFFGQGTRLTVV.

Turning to this clonotype: One junction end does not reproduce the germline sequence, and a read error may be involved. V gene TRBV15 combines with J gene TRBJ1-2, with TRBD1 identical over 10 bases. Germline CDR1 LNHNV, CDR2 YYDKDF (reference sequence). The CDR3 covers 14 residues. CDR3 protein: CATSVDRGSPILIF. In DNA form, the CDR3 reads TGTGCCACCAGCGTGGACAGGGGGAGTCCTATCCTAATCTTC.

In this sample, this clonotype turned up a few times. The CDR3 protein is CASKKQLNTEAFF. The CDR3 DNA is TGTGCCAGCAAAAAACAACTGAACACTGAAGCTTTCTTT. The chain has TRBV6-6 and TRBJ1-1; D is undetermined. Between the trimmed V and J ends, which lost 7 bases and 0 bases, there was a span of 9 bases. This CDR3 is built from 13 residues. Germline V gene lookup returns CDR1 MNHNY and CDR2 SVGAGI (reference sequence).

About this clonotype itself: At one of its ends the junction is not consistent with the germline gene, which may arise from a read error. The gene calls are TRBV7-8 and TRBJ2-7; D possibly uses TRBD1 or TRBD2 (5 bases each). Germline lookup yields CDR1 SGHVS and CDR2 FQNEAQ. The CDR3 is 14 residues long. The CDR3 region is CASSQKLGAYEQYF. The CDR3 DNA sequence: TGCGCCAGCAGCCAAAAACTAGGGGCCTACGAGCAGTACTTC.

This clonotype was detected many times. The genes are TRBV10-3 and TRBJ1-4, with 7 positions matching TRBD1. This CDR3 has 15 residues. After removal of 6 bases from V and 8 bases from J, the junction contained 12 bases not matched to a gene. Per the germline V gene, CDR1 is ENHRY and CDR2 is SYGVKD. CDR3 in amino acids: CAISGDRSDREKLFF. CDR3 sequence (DNA): TGTGCCATCAGCGGGGACAGAAGTGATCGGGAAAAACTGTTTTTT.